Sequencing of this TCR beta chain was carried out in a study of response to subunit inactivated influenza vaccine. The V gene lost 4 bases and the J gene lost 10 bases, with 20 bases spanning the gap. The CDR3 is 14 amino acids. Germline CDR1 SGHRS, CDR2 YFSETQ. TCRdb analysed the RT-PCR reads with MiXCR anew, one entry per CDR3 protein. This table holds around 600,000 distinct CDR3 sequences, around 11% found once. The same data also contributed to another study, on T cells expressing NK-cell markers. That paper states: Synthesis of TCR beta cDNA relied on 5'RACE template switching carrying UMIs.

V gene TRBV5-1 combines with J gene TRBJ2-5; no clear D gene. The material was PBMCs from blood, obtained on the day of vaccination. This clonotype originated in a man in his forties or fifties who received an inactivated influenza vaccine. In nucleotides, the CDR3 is TGCGCCAGCAGCAACCACTTCCGCTGTCAAGTCCAGTACTTC. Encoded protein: CASSNHFRCQVQYF.